This entry lists 10 T cell receptor beta chains sequenced from one sample in a study of regulatory T cells in long-lasting Graves disease (dated by TCRdb to the early 2020s). The intended sense of this specimen's time point label: newly diagnosed GD, antithyroid drugs for less than 3 months. RNA was extracted from PBMCs in TRIzol for both TCR sequencing and RNA sequencing. The library was made by multiplex PCR. The sample was run on an Illumina HiSeq 4000. CDR3 regions were amplified by Arm-PCR with iRepertoire HTBI primers to construct TCR beta libraries. The public sequencing data were trimmed at Q25 with fastp and processed into clonotypes with MiXCR by TCRdb, which kept only in-frame beta chains. Every distinct CDR3 protein forms one entry, paired with its most common genes and DNA. The sample table contains around 360,000 distinct CDR3 sequences; only one count was recorded for 15% to 20% of them. In total, the top ten clones hold 20% of the sample.

These same records also appear under a second study, on T cells in Graves' hyperthyroidism and ophthalmopathy.

Source: peripheral blood mononuclear cells (PBMCs), taken at new diagnosis, from a patient treated with antithyroid drugs. The source is a woman between 18 and 29 years old with Graves disease. Donor details come from another sample of the same person, matched by shared clones.

This clonotype was observed a handful of times. A junction end diverges from the germline sequence, so it may reflect a read error. The rearrangement joins TRBV6-4 to TRBJ1-6; weak D call: TRBD1 (5 bases). In germline, CDR1 is MRHNA, CDR2 SNTAGT. This CDR3 region has 15 residues. CDR3 protein: CASSYSGGNNSPLHF. CDR3 DNA: TGTGCCAGCAGTTACTCGGGGGGGAATAATTCACCCCTCCACTTT.

This clonotype was counted many times. The chain links TRBV7-8 to TRBJ2-5, with D uncertain. Germline values: CDR1 SGHVS, CDR2 FQNEAQ. The length of the CDR3 is 15 residues. With 5 bases removed from V and 3 bases from J, the gap between germline ends came to 16 bases. Here the CDR3 reads CASSLDSFPKETQYF. CDR3 bases: TGTGCCAGCAGCCTAGATAGCTTCCCAAAAGAGACCCAGTACTTC.

The chain links TRBV12-3 or TRBV12-4 to TRBJ2-2; D tentatively fits TRBD1 or TRBD2 (5 bases each). The CDR3 has 14 residues. Deletions cut 8 bases from V and 4 bases from J, with 14 bases between. The CDR3 region is CASSKGETTGELFF. CDR3 nucleotide sequence: TGTGCCAGCTCGAAAGGGGAGACCACCGGGGAGCTGTTTTTT.

This clonotype was observed a handful of times. The CDR3 DNA reads as TGCAGCGGGACAGGACTATCGGTCTCTAACTATGGCTACACCTTC. It translates to CSGTGLSVSNYGYTF. The chain combines TRBV29-1 with TRBJ1-2; 7 bases are shared with TRBD1. V gave up 7 bases and J gave up 0 bases; unmatched junction bases: 11. Germline V gene lookup returns CDR1 SQVTM and CDR2 ANQGSEA. The CDR3 is 15 amino acids.

The chain is built from TRBV6-4 and TRBJ1-1; no reliable D call. V gave up 8 bases and J gave up 4 bases, with 14 bases separating them. The CDR3 runs 13 residues. The germline CDR1 and CDR2 sequences are MRHNA and SNTAGT. The DNA for the CDR3 is TGTGCCAGCGAGGTCAAGGGAGGCACTGAAGCTTTCTTT. The encoded protein is CASEVKGGTEAFF.

This clonotype was detected once. A single base separates this from a much larger clone, so it may be a read error. Here the CDR3 omits its conserved ending phenylalanine or tryptophan, so a read error is the likely source. V is TRBV6-1 and J is TRBJ1-5; weak D call: TRBD1 (6 bases). CDR1 is MNHNS, CDR2 SASEGT, per germline. Trimming cost V 0 bases and J 2 bases, with 11 bases left between them. CDR3 length: 16 residues. This chain's CDR3 is CASSEAHRDGNQPQHS. CDR3 coding DNA: TGTGCCAGCAGTGAAGCTCACAGGGACGGCAATCAGCCCCAGCATTCT.

V gene TRBV20-1 combines with J gene TRBJ2-5, with 7 positions matching TRBD1. Germline V gene data show CDR1 as DFQATT and CDR2 as SNEGSKA (reference sequence). This CDR3 is built from 14 residues. V was clipped by 0 bases and J by 5 bases; unmatched bases: 6. CDR3: CSARDRQGLETQYF. CDR3 DNA sequence: TGCAGTGCTAGAGATAGACAGGGTTTGGAGACCCAGTACTTC.

There are a few counts of this clonotype. The V call is TRBV24-1, the J call TRBJ1-5; D is undetermined. This CDR3 has 14 amino acids. V lost 9 bases and J 1 base, leaving 12 bases between the germline ends. Germline CDR1 is KGHDR and CDR2 is SFDVKD. CDR3 amino acids: CATQDASSNQPQHF. DNA of the CDR3: TGTGCCACCCAGGACGCCTCGAGCAATCAGCCCCAGCATTTT.

This clonotype was picked up many times. This sequence joins TRBV7-3 and TRBJ2-3; TRBD1 aligns across 9 bases. V dropped 1 base and J dropped 4; count of bases not matched to a gene: 6. The germline gives CDR1 SGHTA, CDR2 FQGTGA. The CDR3 totals 16 residues. The CDR3 protein is CASSLIGQGKSDTQYF. The CDR3 bases are TGTGCCAGCAGCTTAATAGGACAGGGGAAATCAGATACGCAGTATTTT.

This clonotype was observed at least ten times. This chain connects TRBV7-9 to TRBJ1-5; D not resolved. Germline V gives CDR1 SEHNR, CDR2 FQNEAQ (reference sequence). The CDR3 has 15 residues. The V end lost 1 base, the J end lost 4 bases, and 11 bases lay between the germline ends. The CDR3 spells CASSLGVSGNQPQHF. The CDR3 DNA is TGTGCCAGCAGCTTAGGAGTCTCCGGGAATCAGCCCCAGCATTTT.